Listed below are T cell receptor beta chains from one sample, sequenced in a study of human T cells and chemical hapten exposure. MiXCR, applied by TCRdb to the RACE reads, yields one record per CDR3 protein. The profile shows under 450,000 distinct CDR3 sequences, about 6% of them singletons. The sample in question was whole blood, obtained in connection with sensitization to the hapten diphenylcyclopropenone (DPC). These receptors were collected from a woman aged 18-30 years with alopecia areata. Some clones in this sample may be carry-over from other donors' samples. Each CDR3 is given with its conserved first and last residue. Each record gives: J gene, CDR3 length, V gene, clone size, D gene, CDR3 protein, CDR3 DNA. D genes are given only for firm matches. Part of the rows lack a size; the others show once, few, many or a class for expanded clones.

>TRBJ2-3|15|TRBV6-2/TRBV6-3|.|TRBD2
CASRRFGGRGDTQYF
TGTGCCAGCAGGCGTTTCGGCGGGAGGGGAGATACGCAGTATTTT
>TRBJ1-2|12|TRBV5-1|.|TRBD1
CASSGQGGGYTF
TGCGCCAGCAGTGGACAGGGAGGTGGCTACACCTTC
>TRBJ1-1|14|TRBV9|few|.
CASSVVSGNTEAFF
TGTGCCAGCAGCGTAGTTAGTGGGAACACTGAAGCTTTCTTT
>TRBJ2-5|11|TRBV29-1|few|TRBD2
CSVGGGETQYF
TGCAGCGTCGGGGGGGGAGAGACCCAGTACTTC
>TRBJ1-2|12|TRBV6-2/TRBV6-3|.|.
CATFRSTYGYTF
TGTGCCACCTTCCGGTCCACCTATGGCTACACCTTC
>TRBJ2-1|13|TRBV28|many|.
CASSPIVGVEQFF
TGTGCCAGCAGTCCGATAGTGGGGGTTGAGCAGTTCTTC
>TRBJ2-5|14|TRBV9|.|.
CASSTSPEGDTQYF
TGTGCCAGTTCGACTAGTCCCGAGGGGGATACCCAGTACTTC
>TRBJ2-1|12|TRBV20-1|many|.
CSVRIGGREQFF
TGCAGTGTAAGAATAGGGGGGCGGGAGCAGTTCTTC
>TRBJ2-1|14|TRBV7-2|.|TRBD2
CASSPQASGTEQFF
TGTGCCAGCAGCCCCCAAGCTAGCGGCACTGAGCAGTTCTTC
>TRBJ2-6|16|TRBV7-9|many|.
CASSPQEAWGANVLTF
TGTGCCAGCAGCCCCCAAGAGGCGTGGGGGGCCAACGTCCTGACTTTC
>TRBJ2-7|15|TRBV27|.|TRBD2
CASSLYPGGTYEQYF
TGTGCCAGCAGTTTATACCCCGGGGGGACCTACGAGCAGTACTTC
>TRBJ1-1|15|TRBV9|few|.
CASSPSWVINTEAFF
TGTGCCAGCAGCCCGAGCTGGGTGATTAACACTGAAGCTTTCTTT
>TRBJ1-2|15|TRBV11-2|few|TRBD1
CASSLYRTGDYGYTF
TGTGCCAGCAGCCTCTACCGGACAGGAGACTATGGCTACACCTTC
>TRBJ1-1|16|TRBV11-2|many|TRBD1
CASSRGDRLMNTEAFF
TGTGCCAGCAGCCGGGGGGACAGGCTCATGAACACTGAAGCTTTCTTT
>TRBJ1-1|15|TRBV6-9|.|.
CASSYWGGMNTEAFF
TGTGCCAGCAGTTATTGGGGGGGGATGAACACTGAAGCTTTCTTT
>TRBJ2-7|14|TRBV18|many|.
CASSARDGTYEQYF
TGTGCCAGCTCAGCCCGGGACGGAACCTACGAGCAGTACTTC
>TRBJ1-4|15|TRBV5-4|few|TRBD1
CASSPLQGANEKLFF
TGTGCCAGCAGCCCCTTACAGGGGGCGAACGAAAAACTGTTTTTT
>TRBJ2-1|13|TRBV12-3/TRBV12-4|.|.
CASSLSVFYEQFF
TGTGCCAGCAGTTTGTCGGTGTTCTATGAGCAGTTCTTC
>TRBJ2-3|14|TRBV5-8|.|.
CASSPSASTDTQYF
TGTGCCAGCAGCCCTAGCGCAAGCACAGATACGCAGTATTTT
>TRBJ1-4|15|TRBV21-1|many|.
CASSTDPARDEKLFF
TGTGCCAGCAGCACGGACCCGGCAAGGGATGAAAAACTGTTTTTT
>TRBJ1-1|14|TRBV7-9|many|.
CASSSRQLYTEAFF
TGTGCCAGCAGCTCCCGACAGCTCTACACTGAAGCTTTCTTT
>TRBJ1-6|14|TRBV20-1|few|TRBD1
CSAPGTGGNSPLHF
TGCAGTGCACCTGGGACAGGGGGCAACTCACCCCTCCACTTT
>TRBJ2-6|15|TRBV7-9|.|.
CASSLGALGANVLTF
TGTGCCAGCAGCTTAGGGGCGCTTGGGGCCAACGTCCTGACTTTC
>TRBJ2-7|13|TRBV27|few|.
CASRRDISYEQYF
TGTGCCAGCAGGCGGGACATCTCCTACGAGCAGTACTTC
>TRBJ1-1|14|TRBV12-3/TRBV12-4|.|.
CASRSGTQNTEAFF
TGTGCCAGCAGATCCGGGACACAGAACACTGAAGCTTTCTTT
>TRBJ1-1|14|TRBV2|many|.
CASQRDTSNTEAFF
TGTGCCAGCCAAAGGGATACAAGTAACACTGAAGCTTTCTTT
>TRBJ1-1|15|TRBV11-2|many|.
CASSLFGGMNTEAFF
TGTGCCAGCAGCTTGTTCGGCGGTATGAACACTGAAGCTTTCTTT
>TRBJ1-5|18|TRBV6-2/TRBV6-3|.|TRBD1
CASSYFTPFPNRDRPQHF
TGTGCCAGCAGTTACTTTACACCGTTCCCGAACCGGGACAGGCCCCAGCATTTT
>TRBJ1-1|14|TRBV29-1|.|.
CSVERADRNTEAFF
TGCAGCGTTGAAAGAGCGGACCGGAACACTGAAGCTTTCTTT
>TRBJ2-3|18|TRBV2|.|TRBD2
CASSELLAGVSSKDTQYF
TGTGCCAGCAGTGAACTCCTAGCGGGGGTATCTAGCAAAGATACGCAGTATTTT
>TRBJ1-2|15|TRBV7-2|.|TRBD1
CASSLWAGGNYGYTF
TGTGCCAGCAGCTTGTGGGCAGGGGGGAACTATGGCTACACCTTC
>TRBJ2-3|19|TRBV9|once|TRBD2
CASSVTPRTSGTSTDTQYF
TGTGCCAGCAGCGTCACCCCCCGGACTAGCGGCACTAGCACAGATACGCAGTATTTT
>TRBJ1-2|13|TRBV29-1|.|.
CSVVTPPNYGYTF
TGCAGCGTTGTGACCCCTCCTAACTATGGCTACACCTTC
>TRBJ1-2|13|TRBV29-1|.|.
CSANRGGGDGYTF
TGCAGCGCCAACCGGGGGGGCGGCGATGGCTACACCTTC
>TRBJ2-7|13|TRBV15|.|.
CATSTNWGYEQYF
TGTGCCACCAGCACCAACTGGGGGTACGAGCAGTACTTC
>TRBJ2-1|11|TRBV12-5|many|.
CASGLNNEQFF
TGTGCTAGTGGTCTAAACAATGAGCAGTTCTTC
>TRBJ2-1|14|TRBV12-3/TRBV12-4|.|TRBD2
CASSSAGGRNEQFF
TGTGCCAGCAGTTCAGCGGGGGGGCGGAATGAGCAGTTCTTC
>TRBJ2-3|11|TRBV10-3|many|.
CAISGGDTQYF
TGTGCCATCAGTGGGGGAGATACGCAGTATTTT
>TRBJ2-6|15|TRBV6-2/TRBV6-3|many|.
CASSYDTTGANVLTF
TGTGCCAGCAGTTATGACACGACGGGGGCCAACGTCCTGACTTTC
>TRBJ1-6|13|TRBV12-3/TRBV12-4|many|.
CASIWPDNSPLHF
TGTGCCAGCATCTGGCCGGATAATTCACCCCTCCACTTT
>TRBJ1-5|14|TRBV2|many|TRBD1
CASTGERQGQPQHF
TGTGCCAGCACAGGGGAAAGACAGGGCCAGCCCCAGCATTTT